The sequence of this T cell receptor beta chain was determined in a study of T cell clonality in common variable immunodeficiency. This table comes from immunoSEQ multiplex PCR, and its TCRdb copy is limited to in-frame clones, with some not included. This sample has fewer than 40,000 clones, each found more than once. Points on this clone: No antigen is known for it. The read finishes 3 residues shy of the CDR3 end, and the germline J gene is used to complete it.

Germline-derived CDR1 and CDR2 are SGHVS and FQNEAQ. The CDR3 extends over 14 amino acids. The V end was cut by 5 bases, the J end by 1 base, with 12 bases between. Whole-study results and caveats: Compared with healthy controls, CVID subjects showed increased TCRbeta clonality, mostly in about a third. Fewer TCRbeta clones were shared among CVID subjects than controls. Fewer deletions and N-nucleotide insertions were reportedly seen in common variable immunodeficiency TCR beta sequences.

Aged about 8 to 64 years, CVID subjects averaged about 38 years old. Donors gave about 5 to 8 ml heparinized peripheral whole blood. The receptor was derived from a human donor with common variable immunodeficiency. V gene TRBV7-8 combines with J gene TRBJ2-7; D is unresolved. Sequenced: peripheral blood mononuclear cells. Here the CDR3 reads CASSDRSHSYEQYF. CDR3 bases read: TGTGCCAGCAGCGATAGATCCCATTCCTACGAG.